These T cell receptor beta chains were read from a single sample in a study of blood T cell repertoires in COVID-19. TCRdb's table, derived via immunoSEQ multiplex PCR, lists solely in-frame clones and lacks some. Of approximately 220,000 clones in the sample, 80% to 90% were seen once. Sample: peripheral blood. Receptors originate from a man aged 55-75 years who had recovered from COVID-19. Each CDR3 is given with its conserved first and last residue. A D gene is named only where the DNA matches it firmly. Clone size is given for some rows only: seen once, a few or many times, or a class if the clone is expanded.

len: 15
v_gene: TRBV30
d_gene: -
abundance: few
j_gene: TRBJ1-6
CDR3nt: TGTGCCTGGACCGGACATCCACGCTATAATTCACCCCTCCACTTT
CDR3aa: CAWTGHPRYNSPLHF

len: 15
v_gene: TRBV5-1
d_gene: TRBD2
abundance: once
j_gene: TRBJ2-1
CDR3nt: TGCGCCAGCAGCCTAGACGGGACTAGCGGCCAGTGGCAGTTCTTC
CDR3aa: CASSLDGTSGQWQFF

len: 14
v_gene: TRBV7-2
d_gene: -
abundance: -
j_gene: TRBJ2-1
CDR3nt: TGTGCCAGCAGCTTCGCAGGGAGGCACAATGAGCAGTTCTTC
CDR3aa: CASSFAGRHNEQFF

len: 15
v_gene: TRBV9
d_gene: TRBD2
abundance: -
j_gene: TRBJ2-5
CDR3nt: TGTGCCAGCAGCGTAGGGGCTAGCGGGCAAGAGACCCAGTACTTC
CDR3aa: CASSVGASGQETQYF

len: 15
v_gene: TRBV24-1
d_gene: -
abundance: -
j_gene: TRBJ1-4
CDR3nt: TGTGCCACCAGTGATTTACAAGGGGGTGTTGAAAAACTGTTTTTT
CDR3aa: CATSDLQGGVEKLFF

len: 16
v_gene: TRBV7-9
d_gene: -
abundance: -
j_gene: TRBJ2-7
CDR3nt: TGTGCCAGCAGCCCCTCTCGGAATAGCGTCGATTACGAGCAGTACTTC
CDR3aa: CASSPSRNSVDYEQYF

len: 17
v_gene: TRBV9
d_gene: TRBD1
abundance: -
j_gene: TRBJ1-4
CDR3nt: TGTGCCAGCAGCGCCGGGACAGGGGAAGCAACTAATGAAAAACTGTTTTTT
CDR3aa: CASSAGTGEATNEKLFF

len: 14
v_gene: TRBV9
d_gene: -
abundance: -
j_gene: TRBJ1-5
CDR3nt: TGTGCCAGCAGCGTAGCAGGGGTCAATCAGCCCCAGCATTTT
CDR3aa: CASSVAGVNQPQHF

len: 15
v_gene: TRBV5-1
d_gene: -
abundance: -
j_gene: TRBJ2-7
CDR3nt: TGCGCCAGCAGCCCGTGGGCAGGGGCTCCTTACGAGCAGTACTTC
CDR3aa: CASSPWAGAPYEQYF

len: 18
v_gene: TRBV10-1
d_gene: TRBD1
abundance: few
j_gene: TRBJ1-4
CDR3nt: TGCGCCAGCAGTGAGTCGGAAGAAAATCGGGACAGGGATGAAAAACTGTTTTTT
CDR3aa: CASSESEENRDRDEKLFF

len: 15
v_gene: TRBV10-3
d_gene: TRBD1
abundance: -
j_gene: TRBJ1-2
CDR3nt: TGTGCCATCAGGGGACAGGATCGCCAACGGGGTGGCTACACCTTC
CDR3aa: CAIRGQDRQRGGYTF

len: 16
v_gene: TRBV27
d_gene: -
abundance: once
j_gene: TRBJ2-1
CDR3nt: TGTGCCAGCAGTTTATGGCGCGGGGTGGGGATTAATGAGCAGTTCTTC
CDR3aa: CASSLWRGVGINEQFF

len: 16
v_gene: TRBV5-4
d_gene: TRBD1
abundance: -
j_gene: TRBJ1-1
CDR3nt: TGTGCCAGCAGTTCCGGGACAGGGTTAATGAACACTGAAGCTTTCTTT
CDR3aa: CASSSGTGLMNTEAFF

len: 13
v_gene: TRBV11-3
d_gene: TRBD1
abundance: -
j_gene: TRBJ2-7
CDR3nt: TGTGCCAGCAGACGGACAGGGGGGAGCGAGCAGTACTTC
CDR3aa: CASRRTGGSEQYF

len: 15
v_gene: TRBV28
d_gene: TRBD2
abundance: -
j_gene: TRBJ2-7
CDR3nt: TGTGCCAGCGCCCCATCCGGGACTAGCGTCTACGAGCAGTACTTC
CDR3aa: CASAPSGTSVYEQYF

len: 12
v_gene: TRBV2
d_gene: -
abundance: -
j_gene: TRBJ2-7
CDR3nt: TGTGCCAGCAGTGACCAGGGGTACGAGCAGTACTTC
CDR3aa: CASSDQGYEQYF

len: 17
v_gene: TRBV5-8
d_gene: TRBD2
abundance: once
j_gene: TRBJ2-3
CDR3nt: TGTGCCAGCAGCTTGGATCCGGGGGGGGCCCTGATGAATACGCAGTATTTT
CDR3aa: CASSLDPGGALMNTQYF

len: 18
v_gene: TRBV21-1
d_gene: -
abundance: -
j_gene: TRBJ2-3
CDR3nt: TGTGCCAGCAGCGGGCCCACCGGGAGAGTCGGGGTGAGAGATACGCAGTATTTT
CDR3aa: CASSGPTGRVGVRDTQYF

len: 15
v_gene: TRBV5-4
d_gene: -
abundance: once
j_gene: TRBJ2-2
CDR3nt: TGTGCCAGCAGCTTGGGAGCGGCGAACACCGGGGAGCTGTTTTTT
CDR3aa: CASSLGAANTGELFF

len: 15
v_gene: TRBV7-9
d_gene: -
abundance: -
j_gene: TRBJ1-6
CDR3nt: TGTGCCAGCAGCTTTTTCCGGGTCCTTAATTCACCCCTCCACTTT
CDR3aa: CASSFFRVLNSPLHF

len: 15
v_gene: TRBV5-1
d_gene: -
abundance: -
j_gene: TRBJ1-6
CDR3nt: TGCGCCAGCAGCCTGGGGGCCGGAAATAATTCACCCCTCCACTTT
CDR3aa: CASSLGAGNNSPLHF

len: 17
v_gene: TRBV9
d_gene: -
abundance: -
j_gene: TRBJ2-7
CDR3nt: TGTGCCAGCAGCGTCGGAGGACAGACGATATTCTCCTACGAGCAGTACTTC
CDR3aa: CASSVGGQTIFSYEQYF

len: 13
v_gene: TRBV5-4
d_gene: -
abundance: few
j_gene: TRBJ1-2
CDR3nt: TGTGCCAGCAGCTTCTGGACAGACTATGGCTACACCTTC
CDR3aa: CASSFWTDYGYTF

len: 15
v_gene: TRBV24-1
d_gene: TRBD2
abundance: -
j_gene: TRBJ2-1
CDR3nt: TGTGCCACCAGTGATCCAGCGGGAGGGCGGAATGAGCAGTTCTTC
CDR3aa: CATSDPAGGRNEQFF

len: 16
v_gene: TRBV6-2/TRBV6-3
d_gene: -
abundance: -
j_gene: TRBJ2-2
CDR3nt: TGTGCCAGCAGTTACACACCCTCTAGCTACACCGGGGAGCTGTTTTTT
CDR3aa: CASSYTPSSYTGELFF

len: 13
v_gene: TRBV29-1
d_gene: TRBD1
abundance: once
j_gene: TRBJ2-3
CDR3nt: TGCAGCGTTGAGACAGGGAGCAGTGATACGCAGTATTTT
CDR3aa: CSVETGSSDTQYF

len: 16
v_gene: TRBV11-3
d_gene: TRBD1
abundance: few
j_gene: TRBJ2-7
CDR3nt: TGTGCCAGCAGCTTGAACGGACAGGGAGATTCCTACGAGCAGTACTTC
CDR3aa: CASSLNGQGDSYEQYF

len: 13
v_gene: TRBV19
d_gene: -
abundance: -
j_gene: TRBJ2-3
CDR3nt: TGTGCCAGTCTGGGGCAAACGGCCGATACGCAGTATTTT
CDR3aa: CASLGQTADTQYF

len: 15
v_gene: TRBV10-3
d_gene: TRBD2
abundance: -
j_gene: TRBJ2-7
CDR3nt: TGTGCCATCAGTGAGGCAGGGACTAGCGGGATCGAGCAGTACTTC
CDR3aa: CAISEAGTSGIEQYF

len: 14
v_gene: TRBV15
d_gene: TRBD2
abundance: -
j_gene: TRBJ2-7
CDR3nt: TGTGCTTCTGCTAGGGGCGGGAGTGACTACGAGCAGTACTTC
CDR3aa: CASARGGSDYEQYF

len: 14
v_gene: TRBV14
d_gene: -
abundance: once
j_gene: TRBJ2-5
CDR3nt: TGTGCCAGCAGCCTAGGAGGTCGAATAGGGTCCCAGTACTTC
CDR3aa: CASSLGGRIGSQYF

len: 15
v_gene: TRBV7-2
d_gene: -
abundance: -
j_gene: TRBJ1-2
CDR3nt: TGTGCCAGCAGCTTAGCCTGGGGCAGCCAATATGGCTACACCTTC
CDR3aa: CASSLAWGSQYGYTF

len: 14
v_gene: TRBV19
d_gene: -
abundance: -
j_gene: TRBJ2-7
CDR3nt: TGTGCCAGTAGCACATCAGGGCAGCCCCGCGAGCAGTACTTC
CDR3aa: CASSTSGQPREQYF

len: 16
v_gene: TRBV18
d_gene: -
abundance: once
j_gene: TRBJ2-6
CDR3nt: TGTGCCAGCTCACAAACAGGGTACTCTGGGGCCAACGTCCTGACTTTC
CDR3aa: CASSQTGYSGANVLTF

len: 14
v_gene: TRBV28
d_gene: -
abundance: -
j_gene: TRBJ2-3
CDR3nt: TGTGCCAGCAGTTCCCTGGCAGGCACAGATACGCAGTATTTT
CDR3aa: CASSSLAGTDTQYF

len: 15
v_gene: TRBV3-1/TRBV3-2
d_gene: -
abundance: -
j_gene: TRBJ2-1
CDR3nt: TGTGCCAGCAGCCAAGACAGGGGTCCCTACAATGAGCAGTTCTTC
CDR3aa: CASSQDRGPYNEQFF